What follows are 10 T cell receptor beta chains derived from one specimen sequenced in a study of CD8+ T cells in alopecia areata (dated by TCRdb to 2017 to 2018). The intended sense of this specimen's time point label: baseline before oral tofacitinib. Library generation was performed with the immunoSEQ multiplex PCR assay. RNA was extracted from all samples and reverse transcribed into cDNA, which served as template for TCR sequencing. This immuneACCESS table, as held by TCRdb, lists in-frame sequences with V and J called but not all clones. Of the missing ones, under half trace to an unresolved V gene in checked studies; the others have no known cause. The sample table contains about 200,000 clones; only one count was recorded for approximately 52% of them. The ten largest account for 0.45% of the sample. Sequenced here: CD4+ T cells sorted from blood, sampled at week 0. Receptor source: a human donor with alopecia areata.

The chain carries TRBV5-1 and TRBJ1-5; D is undetermined. The CDR3 is 13 amino acids. Germline-derived CDR1 and CDR2 are SGHRS and YFSETQ. Deletions cut 0 bases from V and 7 bases from J, with 8 bases between. CDR3 in amino acids: CASSLGTGQPQHF. CDR3 bases: TGCGCCAGCAGCTTGGGGACGGGGCAGCCCCAGCATTTT. Looking up the rest from reference TRBV5-1 and TRBJ1-5 gives the full variable domain: KAGVTQTPRYLIKTRGQQVTLSCSPISGHRSVSWYQQTPGQGLQFLFEYFSETQRNKGNFPGRFSGRQFSNSRSEMNVSTLELGDSALYLCASSLGTGQPQHFGDGTRLSIL.

This chain connects TRBV4-1 to TRBJ2-5; 9 bases are shared with TRBD2. The germline V gene has CDR1 MGHRA and CDR2 YSYEKL. Trimming at V came to 1 base and at J to 3 bases, leaving 6 bases not matched to a gene. This CDR3 is built from 16 residues. CDR3 nucleotides: TGCGCCAGCAGCCAAGGTAGCGGGAGAACCAAAGAGACCCAGTACTTC. Its protein is CASSQGSGRTKETQYF.

This clone was recorded a few times. The V call is TRBV7-9, the J call TRBJ2-6; 7 nucleotides line up with TRBD1. Germline values: CDR1 SEHNR, CDR2 FQNEAQ (reference sequence). V was clipped by 5 bases and J by 4 bases; unmatched bases: 8. This CDR3 is built from 16 residues. The CDR3 DNA follows: TGTGCCAGCAGCCCGGGACAGCCAAGGGGGGCCAACGTCCTGACTTTC. As protein: CASSPGQPRGANVLTF.

This clone was observed a handful of times. This rearrangement joins TRBV2 to TRBJ1-1; D is possibly TRBD1 (6 bases). The CDR3 extends over 16 amino acids. V shed 4 bases and J shed 4 bases, with 19 bases lying between them. From germline, CDR1 is SNHLY and CDR2 FYNNEI. The CDR3 spells CASSARGTAGATEAFF. The CDR3 DNA is TGTGCCAGCAGTGCGCGCGGAACGGCAGGGGCCACTGAAGCTTTCTTT.

This clone was observed a handful of times. This chain connects TRBV4-1 to TRBJ1-2; D gene unclear. The CDR3 covers 15 residues. V was trimmed by 6 bases and J by 8 bases, leaving 22 bases between them. The germline V gene encodes CDR1 MGHRA and CDR2 YSYEKL. CDR3 nucleotides: TGCGCCAGCAGTGATCCTCGGACTTCTCCCCCCGGCTACACCTTC. This codes for CASSDPRTSPPGYTF.

This chain uses TRBV4-2 with TRBJ2-3; 9 positions agree with TRBD1. Germline CDR1 LGHNA, CDR2 YNFKEQ. Unmatched junction bases numbered 1, after V lost 1 base and J lost 2 bases. The CDR3 spans 15 residues. DNA of the CDR3: TGTGCCAGCAGCCAAGGGGACAGGGACACAGATACGCAGTATTTT. This sequence encodes CASSQGDRDTDTQYF.

The chain is built from TRBV5-6 and TRBJ1-4; a possible D gene is TRBD1 (5 bases). The CDR3 runs to 13 residues. Germline loops: CDR1 SGHDT, CDR2 YYEEEE. Trimming cost V 2 bases and J 7 bases, with 9 bases left between them. Here the CDR3 DNA reads TGTGCCAGCAGCTTACCAGGGAGTGAAAAACTGTTTTTT. Translating it yields CASSLPGSEKLFF.

The rearrangement joins TRBV6-5 to TRBJ1-1; the D is unclear. Per germline, CDR1 MNHEY and CDR2 SVGAGI. V lost 2 bases, J lost 4 bases, and 8 bases lay in between. The CDR3 has 13 residues. The CDR3 loop reads CASSYGVSTEAFF. The CDR3 DNA reads TGTGCCAGCAGTTACGGGGTGAGCACTGAAGCTTTCTTT.

The rearrangement links TRBV30 to TRBJ1-1; no definite D call. V was pared by 4 bases and J by 0 bases, with 9 bases between. CDR3 size: 13 residues. Per germline, CDR1 GTSNPN and CDR2 SVGIG (reference sequence). The CDR3 DNA is TGTGCCTGGATGGGCCAGATGAACACTGAAGCTTTCTTT. Protein product: CAWMGQMNTEAFF.

The chain carries TRBV23-1 and TRBJ2-1; TRBD1 aligns across 8 bases. TRBV23-1 is reported as an ORF; its role is uncertain. CDR3 length: 16 residues. Losses at the gene ends were 0 bases for V and 6 bases for J; bases not matched to a gene: 7. The CDR3 nucleotides are TGCGCCAGCAGTCAATCGACCGGACAGGGTGGCAATGAGCAGTTCTTC. Translation gives CASSQSTGQGGNEQFF.